This T cell receptor (beta chain) was retrieved from a study of blood T cell repertoires in COVID-19. Study-wide background: PBMCs, B-cell-depleted T cells, or T cells were the source of the cDNA or gDNA that made up the material.

Per the original methods: Researchers report that nucleated cell counts were estimated from reference gene primer amplification. Repertoires were generated with immunoSEQ multiplex PCR, while TCRdb's copy carries only in-frame clones and drops some. That table furnishes V, J and clone size, whereas the DNA furnished D and trimming. The profile shows some 200,000 clones, more than 65% of them singletons. The CDR3 sequence is 12 residues long. Germline V gene lookup returns CDR1 MNHNY and CDR2 SVGAGI (reference sequence). As to this clone: An end of the junction differs from the germline gene, which may be a read error.

The V call is TRBV6-6, the J call TRBJ2-3; no definite D call. Sample: peripheral blood. This receptor was obtained from a woman aged 40-49 years who had recovered from COVID-19. CDR3 sequence: CASSYQEDMQYF. The CDR3 coding sequence is TGTGCCAGCAGTTACCAGGAAGATATGCAGTATTTT.